This entry lists 15 T cell receptor beta chains sequenced from one sample in a study of OX40 agonist ivuxolimab in advanced cancers. The method was immunoSEQ multiplex PCR; TCRdb's version includes in-frame clones alone and lacks a portion of them. Of approximately 35,000 clones listed, about 87% were seen once; the top ten hold less than 5%. This specimen was CD4+ or CD8+ T cells sorted from blood, taken in a trial of the OX40 agonist ivuxolimab. All receptors come from an adult with an advanced solid tumor such as melanoma, head and neck, liver or kidney cancer.

The gene calls are TRBV28 and TRBJ2-7; possible D gene TRBD2, 5 bases. Germline V gene sequence: CDR1 MDHEN, CDR2 SYDVKM. V lost 5 bases and J lost 2, with 16 bases in between. The CDR3 extends over 15 amino acids. The CDR3 loop is CASSLHGKGTYEQYF. The CDR3 DNA is TGTGCCAGCAGTCTCCACGGGAAGGGAACCTACGAGCAGTACTTC.

As regards this clone: This CDR3 is also generated by other DNA sequences in the sample. This sequence joins TRBV5-4 and TRBJ2-5; 11 bases line up with TRBD2. The CDR3 is 15 amino acids. Per germline, CDR1 SGHNT and CDR2 YYREEE (reference sequence). After removal of 3 bases from V and 5 bases from J, the junction contained 6 bases not matched to a gene. CDR3 sequence: CASSSRLAGRETQYF. The CDR3 coding sequence is TGTGCCAGCAGCTCCAGACTAGCGGGACGGGAGACCCAGTACTTC.

The CDR3 DNA reads as TGTGCCAGCAGCCAAGGGAGGGGGCGCGGCTATGAGCAGTTCTTC. Protein sequence: CASSQGRGRGYEQFF. J is TRBJ2-1 and V is TRBV6-1; D may correspond to TRBD1 or TRBD2 (7 bases each). The CDR3 has 15 residues. The V gene lost 6 bases and the J gene lost 8 bases, with 20 bases spanning the gap. Germline-derived CDR1 and CDR2 are MNHNS and SASEGT.

This clone was recorded only once. The chain carries TRBV5-1 and TRBJ2-2, with a possible D match to TRBD1 (6 bases). The CDR3 is made up of 15 amino acids. Germline V gene data show CDR1 as SGHRS and CDR2 as YFSETQ. V was trimmed by 4 bases and J by 3 bases, leaving 13 bases between them. In nucleotides, the CDR3 is TGCGCCAGCAGCCGGTACAGGGTCGACACCGGGGAGCTGTTTTTT. It yields the protein CASSRYRVDTGELFF.

The rearrangement joins TRBV7-9 to TRBJ2-1; 9 bases align to TRBD1. Losses at the gene ends were 7 bases for V and 3 bases for J; bases not matched to a gene: 10. CDR3 length: 16 residues. Germline loops: CDR1 SEHNR, CDR2 FQNEAQ (reference sequence). As DNA, the CDR3 is TGTGCCAGCATCCTCAGGACGGGACAGGGCTACAATGAGCAGTTCTTC. Its translation is CASILRTGQGYNEQFF.

The CDR3 DNA sequence: TGCGCCAGCAGCCAGCCAACGGGGGGGTACCCATACGAGCAGTACTTC. Translated, it gives CASSQPTGGYPYEQYF. This chain joins TRBV4-1 and TRBJ2-7; 8 bases agree with TRBD2. Germline CDR1 reads MGHRA; CDR2 reads YSYEKL. The CDR3 covers 16 residues. J lost 4 bases, V lost 3 bases, and 11 bases had no gene match.

This chain connects TRBV28 to TRBJ1-5; 10 nucleotides match TRBD1. The CDR3 contains 14 residues. The germline gives CDR1 MDHEN, CDR2 SYDVKM. Losses at the gene ends were 5 bases for V and 6 bases for J; bases not matched to a gene: 4. The DNA of the CDR3 is TGTGCCAGCAGTAGGACAGGGGGACGTCAGCCCCAGCATTTT. Its protein is CASSRTGGRQPQHF.

The CDR3 nucleotides are TGTGCCAGCTCACCACCTGGCGTTATAGGCAATCAGCCCCAGCATTTT. Protein: CASSPPGVIGNQPQHF. The rearrangement uses TRBV18 and TRBJ1-5; no firm D call. This CDR3 has 16 amino acids. Trimming removed 0 bases at V and 2 bases at J, with 11 bases between. CDR1 is KGHSH and CDR2 is LQKENI in the germline V gene.

J is TRBJ2-7 and V is TRBV30; TRBD1 or TRBD2 may be the D gene (5 bases each). From germline, CDR1 is GTSNPN and CDR2 SVGIG (reference sequence). CDR3 length: 18 residues. The V end was cut by 4 bases, the J end by 9 bases, with 34 bases between. CDR3 region: CAWNLYGDAFSPGASQYF. Here the CDR3 DNA reads TGTGCCTGGAATTTATACGGGGACGCATTTTCTCCTGGAGCGTCGCAGTACTTC.

The chain joins TRBV11-2 to TRBJ2-1; TRBD1 might be the D (6 bases). V lost 2 bases and J lost 1, with 9 bases in between. The CDR3 contains 15 residues. CDR1 is SGHAT and CDR2 is FQNNGV in the germline V gene. The chain's CDR3 is CASSLRGKSYNEQFF. Written as DNA, the CDR3 is TGTGCCAGCAGCTTAAGGGGGAAGTCCTACAATGAGCAGTTCTTC.

The rearrangement uses TRBV2 and TRBJ2-5; 12 bases match TRBD2. Germline CDR1 and CDR2: SNHLY and FYNNEI. This CDR3 is built from 14 residues. The V and J ends lost 7 bases and 2 bases, in that order; junction bases with no gene match: 2. The CDR3 sequence: CASKTSGGQETQYF. The CDR3 coding sequence is TGTGCCAGCAAGACTAGCGGGGGACAAGAGACCCAGTACTTC.

This clone was recorded a few times. The rearrangement links TRBV28 to TRBJ1-1, with 11 bases identical to TRBD1. The CDR3 totals 14 residues. CDR1 and CDR2 (germline): MDHEN, SYDVKM. The V and J ends lost 4 bases and 5 bases, in that order; junction bases with no gene match: 3. The CDR3 DNA is TGTGCCAGCAGTTGGGGGACAGGGGGGACTGAAGCTTTCTTT. Translated: CASSWGTGGTEAFF.

The chain couples TRBV10-2 to TRBJ1-5; 7 bases line up with TRBD1. V trimming: 6 bases; J trimming: 5 bases; junction bases outside the gene matches: 7. This CDR3 has 14 amino acids. Germline CDR1 reads WSHSY; CDR2 reads SAAADI. Here the CDR3 reads CASRPQGLDQPQHF. The CDR3 DNA follows: TGCGCCAGCAGGCCACAGGGGCTTGATCAGCCCCAGCATTTT.

The chain combines TRBV7-9 with TRBJ2-1, with D hard to call. V was trimmed by 2 bases and J by 7 bases, leaving 12 bases between them. The CDR3 is 14 residues long. In germline, CDR1 is SEHNR, CDR2 FQNEAQ (reference sequence). DNA of the CDR3: TGTGCCAGCAGCTTACCGACGCCGAGGAATGAGCAGTTCTTC. Translated, it gives CASSLPTPRNEQFF.

The chain recombines TRBV21-1 with TRBJ2-6; the table's D call, TRBD1, was not checked against the DNA. TRBV21-1 has pseudogene status. The CDR3 is 20 residues long. CDR3 bases: TGTGCCAGCAGCAAAGGACTGAGTGGGACAGCATTCTCTGGGGCCAACGTCCTGACTTTC. Protein product: CASSKGLSGTAFSGANVLTF.